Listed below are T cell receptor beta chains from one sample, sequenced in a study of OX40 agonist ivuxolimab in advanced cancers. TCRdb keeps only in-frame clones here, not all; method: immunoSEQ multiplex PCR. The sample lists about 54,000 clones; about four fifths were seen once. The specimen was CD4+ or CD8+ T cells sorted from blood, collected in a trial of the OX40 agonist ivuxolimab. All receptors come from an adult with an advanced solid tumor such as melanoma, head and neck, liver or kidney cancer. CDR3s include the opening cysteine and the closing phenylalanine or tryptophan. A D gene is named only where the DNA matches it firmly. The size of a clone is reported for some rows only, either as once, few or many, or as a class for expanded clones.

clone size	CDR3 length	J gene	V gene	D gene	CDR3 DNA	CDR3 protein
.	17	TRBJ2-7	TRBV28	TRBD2	TGTGCCAGCAGTCCCAGACTGACTAGCGGGAACCCCTACGAGCAGTACTTC	CASSPRLTSGNPYEQYF
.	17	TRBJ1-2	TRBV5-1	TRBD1	TGCGCCAGCAGCTTATCGGGACAGGGGGCTTCAAACTATGGCTACACCTTC	CASSLSGQGASNYGYTF
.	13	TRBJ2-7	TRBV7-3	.	TGTGCCAGCAGCATCGGCCCCTCGTACGAGCAGTACTTC	CASSIGPSYEQYF
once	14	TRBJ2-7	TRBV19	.	TGTGCCACGTCACAGGGGGGGGATGCCTACGAGCAGTACTTC	CATSQGGDAYEQYF
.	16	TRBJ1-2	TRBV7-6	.	TGTGCCAGCAGCCTGATAGAGGTCGACCAGGGGAGTGGCTACACCTTC	CASSLIEVDQGSGYTF
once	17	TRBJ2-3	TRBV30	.	TGTGCCTGGAGTGTAATCGGAACTGGGGGTCGGGGGGATACGCAGTATTTT	CAWSVIGTGGRGDTQYF
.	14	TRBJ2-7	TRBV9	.	TGTGCCAGCAGCGTACAGGGTTTGAACTACGAGCAGTACTTC	CASSVQGLNYEQYF
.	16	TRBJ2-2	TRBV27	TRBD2	TGTGCCAGCAGTAAGGGACTAGCGGGTAACACCGGGGAGCTGTTTTTT	CASSKGLAGNTGELFF
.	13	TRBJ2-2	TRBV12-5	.	TGTGCTAGTGGTTTGCCCTACACCGGGGAGCTGTTTTTT	CASGLPYTGELFF
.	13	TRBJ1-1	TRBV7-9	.	TGTGCCAGCAGCCTAACCCCGAACACTGAAGCTTTCTTT	CASSLTPNTEAFF
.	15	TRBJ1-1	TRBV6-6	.	TGTGCCAGCAGTTACTCGATGGGCTGGAACACTGAAGCTTTCTTT	CASSYSMGWNTEAFF
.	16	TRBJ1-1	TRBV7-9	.	TGTGCCAGCAGCTCCACTGGCGGGGGCGAGAACACTGAAGCTTTCTTT	CASSSTGGGENTEAFF
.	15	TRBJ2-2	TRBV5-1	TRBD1	TGCGCCAGCACGTGGGACAGCCCTGACACCGGGGAGCTGTTTTTT	CASTWDSPDTGELFF
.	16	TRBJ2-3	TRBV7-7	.	TGTGCCAGCAGCCCCGGGACGTTAGGGGGCACAGATACGCAGTATTTT	CASSPGTLGGTDTQYF
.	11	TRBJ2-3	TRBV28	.	TGTGCCAGCAGACGCTGGGATACGCAGTATTTT	CASRRWDTQYF
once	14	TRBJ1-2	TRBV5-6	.	TGTGCCAGCAGTGGTGGGACACATAACTATGGCTACACCTTC	CASSGGTHNYGYTF
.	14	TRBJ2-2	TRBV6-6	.	TGTGCCATCAGACAGGCCTCGAACACCGGGGAGCTGTTTTTT	CAIRQASNTGELFF
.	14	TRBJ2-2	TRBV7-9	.	TGTGCCAGCAGCTTAGGCAGGGACACCGGGGAGCTGTTTTTT	CASSLGRDTGELFF
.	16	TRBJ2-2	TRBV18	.	TGTGCCAGCTCACCGTATTCTATGGGGAACACCGGGGAGCTGTTTTTT	CASSPYSMGNTGELFF
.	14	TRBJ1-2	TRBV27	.	TGTGCCAGCAGTTCCCCGGACAGAACCTATGGCTACACCTTC	CASSSPDRTYGYTF
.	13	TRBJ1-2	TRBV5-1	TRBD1	TGCGCCAGCAGCCCAATACAGGGGAATGGCTACACCTTC	CASSPIQGNGYTF
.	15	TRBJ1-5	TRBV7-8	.	TGTGCCAGCAGCCCCCTCCGGGCTTTCAATCAGCCCCAGCATTTT	CASSPLRAFNQPQHF
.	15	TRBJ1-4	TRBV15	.	TGTGCCACCAGCTTAGGGCGGGGAACTAATGAAAAACTGTTTTTT	CATSLGRGTNEKLFF
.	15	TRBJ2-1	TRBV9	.	TGTGCCAGCAGCGTAGGAGGGACCCCGGGCAATGAGCAGTTCTTC	CASSVGGTPGNEQFF
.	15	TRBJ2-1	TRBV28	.	TGTGCCAGCAGTTTAGGCAGAAGGTATCTCAATGAGCAGTTCTTC	CASSLGRRYLNEQFF
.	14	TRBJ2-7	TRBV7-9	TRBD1	TGTGCCAGCAGCTTAGACAGGGGTAGCCACGAGCAGTACTTC	CASSLDRGSHEQYF
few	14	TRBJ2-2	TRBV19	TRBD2	TGTGCCAGTAGTTCGCGGGAGGACACCGGGGAGCTGTTTTTT	CASSSREDTGELFF
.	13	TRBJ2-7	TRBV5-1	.	TGCGCCAGCAGCTTAGCCCAGGGATACGAGCAGTACTTC	CASSLAQGYEQYF